The 29 T cell receptor beta chains presented below share a single source sample, sequenced in a study of blood T cell repertoires in COVID-19. The table came from immunoSEQ multiplex PCR; TCRdb's copy has only in-frame clones and leaves some out. In the table there are under 250,000 clones, approximately 80% of which are singletons. The sample comprised peripheral blood. The source of these receptors is a woman aged 60-75 years with active or convalescent COVID-19.

The chain links TRBV7-9 to TRBJ1-3; tentative D call: TRBD1 (5 bases). The CDR3 has 14 amino acids. Between the trimmed V and J ends, which lost 3 bases and 3 bases, there was a span of 9 bases. Germline-derived CDR1 and CDR2 are SEHNR and FQNEAQ (reference sequence). CDR3 in DNA: TGTGCCAGCAGCTTTGCCAGGGTTGGAAACACCATATATTTT. This sequence encodes CASSFARVGNTIYF.

The gene calls are TRBV7-2 and TRBJ2-2, with TRBD2 matching over 8 bases. Germline CDR1 reads SGHTA; CDR2 reads FQGNSA. The junction had 10 bases not matched to a gene; V was cut back by 1 base and J by 3 bases. CDR3 length: 18 residues. Here the CDR3 reads CASSLEALSGDYTGELFF. The CDR3 DNA reads as TGTGCCAGCAGCTTAGAAGCCCTTAGCGGGGATTACACCGGGGAGCTGTTTTTT.

V is TRBV19 and J is TRBJ2-1; perhaps TRBD2 as D (6 bases). Between the trimmed V and J ends, which lost 5 bases and 0 bases, there was a span of 14 bases. This CDR3 is built from 16 residues. Germline V gives CDR1 LNHDA, CDR2 SQIVND (reference sequence). The CDR3 sequence: CASSLRDLASYNEQFF. CDR3 nucleotide sequence: TGTGCCAGTAGTTTGCGGGACCTTGCCTCCTACAATGAGCAGTTCTTC.

The chain links TRBV21-1 to TRBJ1-2; TRBD1, as called in the table, went unchecked against the DNA. TRBV21-1 is listed as a pseudogene. The CDR3 is 15 amino acids. CDR3 region: CASSSRQGRNYGYTF. The CDR3 bases are TGTGCCAGCAGCTCTAGACAGGGGCGGAACTATGGCTACACCTTC.

CDR3 protein: CASSAAFGRDTQYF. The CDR3, as DNA: TGTGCCAGCAGCGCTGCCTTTGGCCGAGATACGCAGTATTTT. This chain links TRBV9 with TRBJ2-3; D not resolved. CDR3 length: 14 amino acids. V lost 3 bases, J lost 5 bases, and 13 bases lay in between. Germline V CDR1 and CDR2: SGDLS, YYNGEE.

This rearrangement joins TRBV28 to TRBJ2-3; TRBD2 aligns across 7 bases. This CDR3 spans 14 amino acids. V dropped 5 bases and J dropped 1; count of bases not matched to a gene: 3. Germline values: CDR1 MDHEN, CDR2 SYDVKM. The CDR3 protein is CASSRGEGTDTQYF. DNA of the CDR3: TGTGCCAGCAGTCGGGGGGAGGGCACAGATACGCAGTATTTT.

The genes are TRBV21-1 and TRBJ2-1; no check of the table's D call, TRBD2, against the DNA was made. TRBV21-1 is a pseudogene. This CDR3 has 17 residues. The CDR3 DNA is TGTGCCAGCAGCAAAGTTGGAGCGGGGAAATCAGGGAATGAGCAGTTCTTC. As protein: CASSKVGAGKSGNEQFF.

On this clone itself: An end of the junction differs from the germline gene, which may be a read error. This chain links TRBV3-1 (or the pseudogene TRBV3-2) with TRBJ1-1; no clear D. CDR3 length: 14 amino acids. Germline V gives CDR1 LGHDT, CDR2 YNNKEL (reference sequence). CDR3 in DNA: TGTGCCAGCAGCCAAGATCAAGACATCACTCAAGCTTTCTTT. This sequence encodes CASSQDQDITQAFF.

CDR3 loop: CASSFLSSGGASTGELFF. In nucleotides, the CDR3 is TGTGCCAGCAGCTTTCTGAGTAGCGGGGGGGCGAGCACCGGGGAGCTGTTTTTT. The chain employs TRBV11-2 and TRBJ2-2; 11 bases are shared with TRBD2. Germline trimming cut 3 bases from V and 4 bases from J; bases unmatched to any gene: 10. CDR1 is SGHAT and CDR2 is FQNNGV in the germline V gene. CDR3 length equals 18 residues.

V gene TRBV5-6 combines with J gene TRBJ1-3; D may be TRBD1 (5 bases). From germline, CDR1 is SGHDT and CDR2 YYEEEE. CDR3 length: 16 amino acids. V was trimmed by 0 bases and J by 2 bases, leaving 12 bases between them. CDR3 coding DNA: TGTGCCAGCAGCTTGGGCAGGGCTCTCCCTGGAAACACCATATATTTT. Translating gives CASSLGRALPGNTIYF.

This clone appeared a single time. The rearrangement uses TRBV11-3 and TRBJ2-1; D is possibly TRBD1 (5 bases). The CDR3 has 11 residues. Germline values: CDR1 SGHNT, CDR2 YENEEA. The V end lost 8 bases, the J end lost 6 bases, and 8 bases lay between the germline ends. CDR3: CASARANEQFF. For the CDR3, the DNA is TGTGCCAGCGCCAGGGCCAATGAGCAGTTCTTC.

A note on this clone: At one of its ends the junction is not consistent with the germline gene, which may arise from a read error. V and J are TRBV20-1 and TRBJ1-1; D remains ambiguous. Per the germline V gene, CDR1 is DFQATT and CDR2 is SNEGSKA (reference sequence). The CDR3 has 11 amino acids. CDR3 DNA: TGCAGTGCTAGTTTGAACAGTGAAGCTTTCTTT. Translated: CSASLNSEAFF.

The rearrangement links TRBV18 to TRBJ1-1; no clear D gene. Germline loops: CDR1 KGHSH, CDR2 LQKENI. CDR3 length: 13 residues. Trimming shortened V by 5 bases and J by 4 bases, and 11 bases separated the two germline ends. The CDR3 here is CASSASSGTEAFF. CDR3 DNA: TGTGCCAGCTCAGCGTCGAGCGGCACTGAAGCTTTCTTT. Complete variable domain (other parts from reference TRBV18 and TRBJ1-1): NAGVMQNPRHLVRRRGQEARLRCSPMKGHSHVYWYRQLPEEGLKFMVYLQKENIIDESGMPKERFSAEFPKEGPSILRIQQVVRGDSAAYFCASSASSGTEAFFGQGTRLTVV.

The genes are TRBV6-5 and TRBJ1-2; D remains ambiguous. The germline V and J ends were trimmed by 7 bases and 6 bases, with 15 bases remaining between them. The CDR3 runs 13 residues. CDR1 is MNHEY, CDR2 SVGAGI, per germline. This chain's CDR3 is CASTGRQRDGYTF. The DNA for the CDR3 is TGTGCCAGCACGGGTCGCCAACGGGATGGCTACACCTTC.

The rearrangement links TRBV3-1 (or the pseudogene TRBV3-2) to TRBJ1-5, with 7 bases fitting TRBD1. Germline trimming cut 6 bases from V and 6 bases from J; bases unmatched to any gene: 8. In germline, CDR1 is LGHDT, CDR2 YNNKEL (reference sequence). This CDR3 contains 14 residues. As DNA, the CDR3 is TGTGCCAGCAGTACTCCAGGGGGAGGTCAGCCCCAGCATTTT. It yields the protein CASSTPGGGQPQHF.

The genes are TRBV5-8 and TRBJ2-2; 10 bases are a match to TRBD2. The germline CDR1 and CDR2 sequences are SGHTS and YDEGEE. This CDR3 spans 18 amino acids. The V segment lost 5 bases and the J segment 0 bases; nucleotides outside the gene matches: 10. DNA for the CDR3: TGTGCCAGCAGGTCAAGGCTAGCGGGGGCCACGAACACCGGGGAGCTGTTTTTT. It yields the protein CASRSRLAGATNTGELFF.

J is TRBJ1-6 and V is TRBV5-4; tentatively, D is TRBD1 (5 bases). In germline, CDR1 is SGHNT, CDR2 YYREEE (reference sequence). Trimming took 0 bases from V and 8 from J, leaving 12 bases between them. The length of the CDR3 is 15 residues. The CDR3 is CASSLGGARDSPLHF. CDR3 bases: TGTGCCAGCAGCTTGGGGGGCGCGAGAGATTCACCCCTCCACTTT. The entire variable domain, with the rest obtained from reference TRBV5-4 and TRBJ1-6, is as follows: ETGVTQSPTHLIKTRGQQVTLRCSSQSGHNTVSWYQQALGQGPQFIFQYYREEENGRGNFPPRFSGLQFPNYSSELNVNALELDDSALYLCASSLGGARDSPLHFGNGTRLTVT.

The CDR3 DNA is TGCGCCAGCAGCTACGCCCCGACTAGCGGGGGGACAGATACGCAGTATTTT. It yields the protein CASSYAPTSGGTDTQYF. The rearrangement uses TRBV5-1 and TRBJ2-3; 13 positions agree with TRBD2. Trimming took 3 bases from V and 3 from J; bases not matched to a gene: 7. This CDR3 region has 17 residues. CDR1 is SGHRS, CDR2 YFSETQ, per germline.

The chain carries TRBV29-1 and TRBJ2-7, with D perhaps TRBD1 (6 bases). Germline loops: CDR1 SQVTM, CDR2 ANQGSEA. Deletions cut 4 bases from V and 0 bases from J, with 10 bases between. CDR3 size: 13 residues. The CDR3, as DNA: TGCAGCGTTGTTGGACAGTACTCCTACGAGCAGTACTTC. Translation: CSVVGQYSYEQYF.

The chain links TRBV30 to TRBJ2-7; 7 bases agree with TRBD1. Trimming took 3 bases from V and 4 from J; bases not matched to a gene: 3. From germline, CDR1 is GTSNPN and CDR2 SVGIG (reference sequence). The CDR3 contains 12 residues. CDR3 sequence: CAWRGQTYEQYF. CDR3 coding DNA: TGTGCCTGGAGGGGACAGACTTACGAGCAGTACTTC.

This sequence joins TRBV3-1 (or the pseudogene TRBV3-2) and TRBJ2-2; possible D gene TRBD2, 6 bases. The V end lost 1 base, the J end lost 6 bases, and 15 bases lay between the germline ends. The CDR3 contains 16 residues. Germline CDR1 is LGHDT and CDR2 is YNNKEL (reference sequence). The CDR3 protein is CASSQVLWLASGELFF. The CDR3 nucleotides are TGTGCCAGCAGCCAAGTCCTTTGGCTAGCGTCCGGGGAGCTGTTTTTT.

The genes are TRBV5-8 and TRBJ2-5; D is perhaps TRBD1 (7 bases). The germline V and J ends were trimmed by 2 bases and 4 bases, with 15 bases remaining between them. Germline V gene lookup returns CDR1 SGHTS and CDR2 YDEGEE. The length of the CDR3 is 15 residues. Here the CDR3 reads CASSFDDREAETQYF. The CDR3 region has the DNA TGTGCCAGCAGCTTCGATGACAGGGAGGCAGAGACCCAGTACTTC.

This clone was recorded a few times. The CDR3 nucleotides read TGTGCCAGCAGCTTAGACCCGGACAGCTTACCCCAGCATTTT. It translates to CASSLDPDSLPQHF. V is TRBV5-6 and J is TRBJ1-5; D may be TRBD1 (6 bases). Between the trimmed V and J ends, which lost 2 bases and 10 bases, there was a span of 16 bases. The CDR3 is 14 amino acids. Germline CDR1 SGHDT, CDR2 YYEEEE. The complete variable domain, with remaining parts taken from reference TRBV5-6 and TRBJ1-5, reads DAGVTQSPTHLIKTRGQQVTLRCSPKSGHDTVSWYQQALGQGPQFIFQYYEEEERQRGNFPDRFSGHQFPNYSSELNVNALLLGDSALYLCASSLDPDSLPQHFGDGTRLSIL.

The chain links TRBV5-8 to TRBJ1-1, with D possibly TRBD1 on 5 matching bases. Germline V gene sequence: CDR1 SGHTS, CDR2 YDEGEE. V was shortened by 5 bases and J by 1 base, with 15 bases between the two germline ends. The CDR3 sequence is 15 residues long. The CDR3 reads CASRHTDTGNTEAFF. The CDR3 DNA is TGTGCCAGCAGACATACAGATACAGGGAACACTGAAGCTTTCTTT.

This sequence joins TRBV27 and TRBJ1-5; maybe TRBD1 (5 bases). V shed 0 bases and J shed 6 bases, with 15 bases lying between them. The germline CDR1 and CDR2 sequences are MNHEY and SMNVEV (reference sequence). The CDR3 has 16 residues. CDR3 in DNA: TGTGCCAGCAGTTTATCCGGGGGGACGAGCGGTCAGCCCCAGCATTTT. Translation: CASSLSGGTSGQPQHF.

DNA for the CDR3: TGTGCCAGTAGCGTTAGCCGGTTTGGTGAGCAGTTCTTC. Translating gives CASSVSRFGEQFF. The chain recombines TRBV19 with TRBJ2-1, with D hard to call. The V gene lost 6 bases and the J gene lost 9 bases, with 15 bases spanning the gap. CDR3 length: 13 amino acids. Germline V gene sequence: CDR1 LNHDA, CDR2 SQIVND (reference sequence).

The V and J genes are TRBV5-1 and TRBJ2-5; D is undetermined. This CDR3 has 16 amino acids. Germline V lookup: CDR1 SGHRS, CDR2 YFSETQ. V dropped 4 bases and J dropped 4 bases, with 20 bases sitting between them. The CDR3 DNA is TGCGCCAGCAGCCGATTGCCGGGTCCCCAAGGAGAGACCCAGTACTTC. This codes for CASSRLPGPQGETQYF.

This rearrangement joins TRBV4-1 to TRBJ1-2; D unresolved. Trimming cost V 1 base and J 3 bases, with 12 bases left between them. CDR1 and CDR2 from the germline V gene are MGHRA and YSYEKL. The CDR3 sequence is 15 residues long. DNA of the CDR3: TGCGCCAGCAGCCAAGCCCCTGGAGGGCACTATGGCTACACCTTC. Translated, it gives CASSQAPGGHYGYTF.

The chain carries TRBV5-1 and TRBJ1-4, with TRBD1 identical over 10 bases. CDR1 is SGHRS and CDR2 is YFSETQ in the germline V gene. V was clipped by 3 bases and J by 7 bases; unmatched bases: 3. This CDR3 comprises 14 residues. The DNA of the CDR3 is TGCGCCAGCAGCTCGACAGGGGGCATTGAAAAACTGTTTTTT. This gives the protein CASSSTGGIEKLFF.